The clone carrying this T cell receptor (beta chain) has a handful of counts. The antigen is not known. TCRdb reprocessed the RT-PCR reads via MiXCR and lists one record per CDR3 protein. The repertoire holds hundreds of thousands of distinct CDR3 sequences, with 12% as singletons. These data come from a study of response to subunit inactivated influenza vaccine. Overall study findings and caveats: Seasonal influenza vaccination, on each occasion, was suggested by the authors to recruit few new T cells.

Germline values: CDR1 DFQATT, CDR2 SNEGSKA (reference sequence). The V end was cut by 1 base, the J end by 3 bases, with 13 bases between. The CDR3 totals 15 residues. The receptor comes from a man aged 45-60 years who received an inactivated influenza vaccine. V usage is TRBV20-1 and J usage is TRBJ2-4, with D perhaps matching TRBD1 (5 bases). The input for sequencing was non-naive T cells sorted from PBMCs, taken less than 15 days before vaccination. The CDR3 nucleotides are TGCAGTGCTAGAGTGGCAGGGTCAGGCAAAAACATTCAGTACTTC. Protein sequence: CSARVAGSGKNIQYF.